These T cell receptor beta chains were read from a single sample in a study of T cells after yellow fever vaccination. TCRdb recomputed calls from the 5' RACE reads with MiXCR, one row per CDR3 protein. The table lists around 400,000 distinct CDR3 sequences, about 9.9% of them singletons, with roughly 18% in the top ten. Sequencing was performed on PBMCs, taken on the day of the first yellow fever vaccination. Source of these receptors: a man aged 18 to 30 who received the YFV17D yellow fever vaccine. Each CDR3 is given without its conserved first and last residue. The order of the fields is V gene, CDR3 protein.

V gene: TRBV7-9; CDR3 protein: ASSFFGGQETQY
V gene: TRBV11-2; CDR3 protein: ASSPRTGVSPLH
V gene: TRBV5-6; CDR3 protein: ASSPRLAGAGETQY
V gene: TRBV4-3; CDR3 protein: ASSLAPSRTGLTYEQY
V gene: TRBV5-1; CDR3 protein: ASSLGPGLENTGELF
V gene: TRBV4-1; CDR3 protein: ASSQDYPGPSSRAGELF
V gene: TRBV18; CDR3 protein: ASSPAPAGGGQDTQY
V gene: TRBV4-3; CDR3 protein: ASSQKPGTVNTGELF
V gene: TRBV7-3; CDR3 protein: ASGTAFGDTQY
V gene: TRBV5-8; CDR3 protein: ASNRDPNEQF
V gene: TRBV11-2; CDR3 protein: ASSLETRGVTDTQY
V gene: TRBV3-1; CDR3 protein: ASSRTGRASPLH
V gene: TRBV6-5; CDR3 protein: ASSYIGPVSVYEQY
V gene: TRBV5-4; CDR3 protein: ASSWGLAGGVSSYEQY
V gene: TRBV12-3/TRBV12-4; CDR3 protein: ASSPGTGRNQPQH
V gene: TRBV5-1; CDR3 protein: ASSPGRTAFNYGYT
V gene: TRBV28; CDR3 protein: ASSFFPSTDTQY
V gene: TRBV20-1; CDR3 protein: SARYTGRAYEQY
V gene: TRBV9; CDR3 protein: ASSVAGGRTQY
V gene: TRBV7-2; CDR3 protein: ASSVDRDRSADTQY
V gene: TRBV30; CDR3 protein: AWRNRKNNYGYT
V gene: TRBV6-1; CDR3 protein: ASSWVTGYEQF
V gene: TRBV30; CDR3 protein: AWSPSGTVLEAF
V gene: TRBV20-1; CDR3 protein: SARDSPLH
V gene: TRBV4-1; CDR3 protein: ASSQDGSQETQY
V gene: TRBV19; CDR3 protein: ASGNWGNSPLH
V gene: TRBV30; CDR3 protein: AWSGGQVNSPLH
V gene: TRBV10-3; CDR3 protein: ASNADYYGYT
V gene: TRBV7-3; CDR3 protein: ASSPGGPLETQY
V gene: TRBV7-9; CDR3 protein: ASSGPTGDSNQPQH
V gene: TRBV4-1; CDR3 protein: ASSHPGLGPTDTQY
V gene: TRBV24-1; CDR3 protein: ATSDSRTGNDNEQF
V gene: TRBV30; CDR3 protein: AWSRTSGGAETQY
V gene: TRBV6-1; CDR3 protein: ASSEQDWRTGYYEQY